The next 26 T cell receptor beta chains were all read from a single sample in a study of blood T cells in healthy people across ages. Alongside a J-beta primer mix, a sample-barcoded 5' primer served in a second PCR lasting 7 to 11 cycles. Each CDR3 protein gets one entry after TCRdb re-called the 5' RACE reads with MiXCR. Of around 900,000 distinct CDR3 sequences listed, around 30% are singletons. Sequencing was done on a sample of blood. These receptor sequences come from a woman of 80 years or more in good health.

This clonotype showed up many times. The chain joins TRBV5-1 to TRBJ2-7; unclear D gene. V dropped 0 bases and J dropped 1 base, with 8 bases sitting between them. CDR1 and CDR2 from the germline V gene are SGHRS and YFSETQ. This CDR3 region has 14 residues. The CDR3 DNA reads TGCGCCAGCAGCTTGGTTCTGGGTTCCTACGAGCAGTACTTC. Its protein is CASSLVLGSYEQYF.

This clonotype was detected many times. The chain is built from TRBV11-1 and TRBJ2-5; 7 bases align to TRBD1. The CDR3 is 13 amino acids. Germline CDR1 and CDR2: SGHAT and FQDESV (reference sequence). The V segment lost 5 bases and the J segment 5 bases; nucleotides outside the gene matches: 5. This chain's CDR3 is CASSRQGWETQYF. The CDR3 region has the DNA TGTGCCAGCAGCAGACAGGGCTGGGAGACCCAGTACTTC.

This clonotype occurred many times. The chain uses TRBV20-1 and TRBJ2-7; 7 bases align to TRBD2. J gave up 2 bases and V 6 bases, and 10 bases lay outside the gene matches. The CDR3 is 14 amino acids. Germline CDR1 reads DFQATT; CDR2 reads SNEGSKA (reference sequence). The DNA for the CDR3 is TGCAGTGCCCCAGTCCGGGACTATCCCTACGAGCAGTACTTC. Amino acid sequence: CSAPVRDYPYEQYF.

This clonotype was counted once. A read error may be the cause here, since a much bigger clone is one base away. The chain uses TRBV10-3 and TRBJ1-1; perhaps TRBD1 as D (6 bases). The CDR3 is made up of 15 amino acids. Germline-derived CDR1 and CDR2 are ENHRY and SYGVKD. The CDR3 bases are TGTGCCATCGGTGAGCCGAGACAGGAAAACACTGAAGCTTTCTTT. Protein product: CAIGEPRQENTEAFF.

This chain connects TRBV6-1 to TRBJ1-2; D may be TRBD1 (5 bases). Germline V gene lookup returns CDR1 MNHNS and CDR2 SASEGT. Trimming took 9 bases from V and 4 from J, leaving 18 bases between them. This CDR3 contains 14 residues. Here the CDR3 reads CASERGLNVYGYTF. The CDR3 nucleotides are TGTGCCAGTGAGAGGGGACTCAACGTCTATGGCTACACCTTC.

V usage is TRBV5-1 and J usage is TRBJ1-1; TRBD1 might be the D (5 bases). CDR1 and CDR2 from the germline V gene are SGHRS and YFSETQ. This CDR3 region has 14 residues. Between the trimmed V and J ends, which lost 5 bases and 4 bases, there was a span of 15 bases. The CDR3 DNA reads TGCGCCAGCAGGTTAGGGGAGGAGGGCACTGAAGCTTTCTTT. Protein product: CASRLGEEGTEAFF.

At least ten counts were recorded for this clonotype. The rearrangement joins TRBV20-1 to TRBJ1-2; D possibly corresponds to TRBD1 (5 bases). The CDR3 extends over 13 amino acids. V was trimmed by 1 base and J by 4 bases, leaving 10 bases between them. Germline V gives CDR1 DFQATT, CDR2 SNEGSKA (reference sequence). The DNA for the CDR3 is TGCAGTGCTAGAGCGCCAGGGTCCTATGGCTACACCTTC. This sequence encodes CSARAPGSYGYTF.

Remarks on this clonotype: This could be a read error, since a much larger clone is one nucleotide away. This chain connects TRBV6-2 or TRBV6-3 to TRBJ1-2; D perhaps matches TRBD1 (6 bases). This CDR3 contains 13 residues. Germline-derived CDR1 and CDR2 are MNHEY and SVGEGT. Written as DNA, the CDR3 is TGTGCCAGCAGTCCACAGGGTTTGCGTGGCCACACCTTC. It translates to CASSPQGLRGHTF.

Ten or more counts support this clonotype. V gene TRBV29-1 combines with J gene TRBJ2-5, with D unclear. This CDR3 has 10 residues. Deletions cut 6 bases from V and 4 bases from J, with 6 bases between. Germline V lookup: CDR1 SQVTM, CDR2 ANQGSEA. The CDR3 DNA sequence: TGCAGCGTACGAGTAGAGACCCAGTACTTC. This gives the protein CSVRVETQYF.

The sample holds many counts of this clonotype. The V and J genes are TRBV15 and TRBJ2-7; D remains ambiguous. Germline V lookup: CDR1 LNHNV, CDR2 YYDKDF (reference sequence). Between the trimmed V and J ends, which lost 0 bases and 2 bases, there was a span of 11 bases. The CDR3 covers 15 residues. DNA for the CDR3: TGTGCCACCAGCAGAGACCCCACCGGAACCTACGAGCAGTACTTC. Residues: CATSRDPTGTYEQYF.

This clonotype was detected many times. The V call is TRBV5-1, the J call TRBJ1-6; possible D gene TRBD1, 5 bases. The V gene's germline CDR1 is SGHRS and CDR2 YFSETQ. The CDR3 has 14 amino acids. The ends were cut back, 2 bases at V and 6 bases at J, with 9 bases in the middle. CDR3 nucleotide sequence: TGCGCCAGCAGCTTCGGGACTTCTAATTCACCCCTCCACTTT. Its translation is CASSFGTSNSPLHF.

Points on this clonotype: Its ends do not fully match the called genes, so a read error is possible. The chain is built from TRBV11-2 and TRBJ2-3, with 13 bases identical to TRBD2. The CDR3 contains 21 residues. Germline loops: CDR1 SGHAT, CDR2 FQNNGV. The chain's CDR3 is CASSPRLTSGGQAASTDTRYF. DNA of the CDR3: TGTGCCAGCAGCCCGCGCTTGACTAGCGGGGGGCAAGCTGCTAGCACAGATACGCGGTATTTT.

This clonotype was picked up many times. The chain has TRBV5-1 and TRBJ1-2; D unresolved. Germline V gene sequence: CDR1 SGHRS, CDR2 YFSETQ. V was trimmed by 1 base and J by 8 bases, leaving 15 bases between them. This CDR3 contains 14 residues. Written as DNA, the CDR3 is TGCGCCAGCAGCTTGCCGGGAACTGCTGGGGGCTACACCTTC. Amino acid sequence: CASSLPGTAGGYTF.

This clonotype was counted many times. The chain is built from TRBV6-5 and TRBJ2-5; D is ambiguous. With 11 bases removed from V and 6 bases from J, the gap between germline ends came to 19 bases. In germline, CDR1 is MNHEY, CDR2 SVGAGI. The CDR3 covers 13 residues. In nucleotides, the CDR3 is TGTGCCGCCTTCCGGACGGCCGAGCAGACCCAGTACTTC. This codes for CAAFRTAEQTQYF.

This chain joins TRBV6-2 or TRBV6-3 and TRBJ2-1, with a possible D match to TRBD2 (8 bases). The V gene lost 6 bases and the J gene lost 6 bases, with 21 bases spanning the gap. The length of the CDR3 is 16 residues. Looked up from germline, CDR1 is MNHEY and CDR2 is SVGEGT. For the CDR3, the DNA is TGTGCCAGCAGCCCGGGAGGGAGGGGGCCATCCAATGAGCAGTTCTTC. It yields the protein CASSPGGRGPSNEQFF.

This clonotype was recorded once. The chain employs TRBV7-6 and TRBJ2-5; D remains ambiguous. The germline V and J ends were trimmed by 5 bases and 11 bases, with 15 bases remaining between them. In germline, CDR1 is SGHVS, CDR2 FNYEAQ. The CDR3 runs 12 residues. CDR3 sequence reads: CASSPGARRQYF. The CDR3 coding sequence is TGTGCCAGCAGCCCCGGAGCTCGAAGGCAGTACTTC.

V gene TRBV2 combines with J gene TRBJ2-7; TRBD2 matches at 7 bases. This CDR3 spans 18 amino acids. Trimming took 2 bases from V and 0 from J; bases not matched to a gene: 13. Germline-derived CDR1 and CDR2 are SNHLY and FYNNEI. CDR3 sequence reads: CASSEPPAGFSGSYEQYF. The CDR3 DNA reads as TGTGCCAGCAGTGAACCCCCAGCGGGGTTTTCAGGCTCCTACGAGCAGTACTTC.

This clonotype has a handful of counts. This chain links TRBV6-1 with TRBJ2-3, with D possibly called TRBD1 or TRBD2 (5 bases each). Germline assignment: CDR1 MNHNS and CDR2 SASEGT. The CDR3 loop spans 16 amino acids. The V end was cut by 8 bases, the J end by 0 bases, with 18 bases between. The CDR3 loop reads CASREAGALSTDTQYF. The CDR3 nucleotides read TGTGCCAGCCGAGAGGCCGGGGCCCTTAGCACAGATACGCAGTATTTT.

This clonotype has ten or more counts. The chain is built from TRBV12-3 or TRBV12-4 and TRBJ2-7, with 8 bases that match TRBD1. Trimming cost V 6 bases and J 2 bases; bases outside gene matches: 6. The CDR3 loop spans 14 amino acids. CDR3 DNA: TGTGCCAGCAGCTCACAACAGGGGGCCTACGAGCAGTACTTC. Translation: CASSSQQGAYEQYF.

The rearrangement links TRBV18 to TRBJ1-1, with TRBD1 matching 7 bases. CDR1 and CDR2 from the germline V gene are KGHSH and LQKENI. The CDR3 is 16 amino acids. The junction had 10 bases not matched to a gene; V was cut back by 6 bases and J by 0 bases. DNA for the CDR3: TGTGCCAGCTCCGGGACAGTGAACCATATGAACACTGAAGCTTTCTTT. It specifies CASSGTVNHMNTEAFF.

This clonotype has a count of ten or more. The gene calls are TRBV5-1 and TRBJ2-7; D is undetermined. The V and J ends lost 7 bases and 1 base respectively, with 15 bases between them. This CDR3 comprises 14 residues. Germline V gene lookup returns CDR1 SGHRS and CDR2 YFSETQ. The CDR3: CASGLNVGSYEQYF. The CDR3 DNA reads as TGCGCCAGCGGTCTAAACGTGGGGTCCTACGAGCAGTACTTC.

This clonotype has a handful of counts. This sequence joins TRBV27 and TRBJ2-7, with D perhaps TRBD2 (6 bases). The CDR3 is 14 amino acids. The V end lost 4 bases, the J end lost 7 bases, and 17 bases lay between the germline ends. CDR1 and CDR2 from the germline V gene are MNHEY and SMNVEV (reference sequence). As DNA, the CDR3 is TGTGCCAGCAGTTCGGGACTGAACTTGGGGGAGCAGTACTTC. Amino acid sequence: CASSSGLNLGEQYF.

This clonotype was seen many times. The V call is TRBV29-1, the J call TRBJ2-3, with TRBD2 identical over 12 bases. Germline loops: CDR1 SQVTM, CDR2 ANQGSEA. V shed 5 bases and J 0 bases; nucleotides not matched to a gene: 9. CDR3 length equals 17 residues. The CDR3 sequence: CSVLTSGGPPSTDTQYF. CDR3 DNA: TGCAGCGTTCTCACTAGCGGGGGGCCTCCTAGCACAGATACGCAGTATTTT.

This clonotype was seen at least ten times. This chain uses TRBV7-2 with TRBJ2-7; a weak D match, TRBD2 (5 bases). The V end was cut by 5 bases, the J end by 2 bases, with 10 bases between. The CDR3 is made up of 13 amino acids. The germline CDR1 and CDR2 sequences are SGHTA and FQGNSA. The CDR3 bases are TGTGCCAGCAGCGACGGACTTACCTACGAGCAGTACTTC. Translating it yields CASSDGLTYEQYF.

This clonotype was seen many times. The genes are TRBV4-3 and TRBJ2-3; D may be TRBD1 or TRBD2 (5 bases each). The CDR3 runs 13 residues. V lost 0 bases, J lost 4 bases, and 5 bases lay in between. Per germline, CDR1 LGHNA and CDR2 YSLEER. The CDR3 DNA sequence: TGCGCCAGCAGCCAAGAGGGGGCAGATACGCAGTATTTT. Translation: CASSQEGADTQYF.

This clonotype has more than one count but fewer than ten. This rearrangement joins TRBV28 to TRBJ1-6; TRBD1 aligns across 10 bases. The CDR3 runs to 13 residues. Looked up from germline, CDR1 is MDHEN and CDR2 is SYDVKM. J was trimmed by 13 bases and V by 5 bases; bases with no gene match: 5. For the CDR3, the DNA is TGTGCCAGCAGTGGGGGGACAGGGGTCCCCCTCCACTTT. This gives the protein CASSGGTGVPLHF.